A single sample gave rise to the 18 T cell receptor beta chains below, sequenced in a study of cytomegalovirus exposure and HLA in healthy donors. This PCR relied on a set of 60 Vbeta primers and 13 Jbeta primers. Assay used: immunoSEQ multiplex PCR; TCRdb lists only in-frame clones, some missing. The sample has approximately 150,000 clones; around 83% are singletons. Input material: PBMCs. The source of these receptors is a man in his fifties in good health and CMV-seropositive.

The chain couples TRBV5-1 to TRBJ1-3; D is unresolved. The CDR3 length is 16 residues. The germline V gene encodes CDR1 SGHRS and CDR2 YFSETQ. V was clipped by 0 bases and J by 0 bases, with 10 bases between them. The CDR3 reads CASSLGSHSSGNTIYF. The CDR3, as DNA: TGCGCCAGCAGCTTGGGTAGCCATTCCTCTGGAAACACCATATATTTT.

This sequence joins TRBV29-1 and TRBJ2-1, with D possibly TRBD2 on 6 matching bases. The V and J ends lost 5 bases and 4 bases respectively, with 12 bases between them. The CDR3 contains 13 residues. Germline-derived CDR1 and CDR2 are SQVTM and ANQGSEA. The CDR3 bases are TGCAGCGTTATTGGCGGGGTGTACAATGAGCAGTTCTTC. This encodes CSVIGGVYNEQFF.

The chain carries TRBV28 and TRBJ1-2; D gene uncertain. The germline gives CDR1 MDHEN, CDR2 SYDVKM. The V gene lost 2 bases and the J gene lost 2 bases, with 6 bases spanning the gap. CDR3 length: 13 residues. The CDR3 loop reads CASSLGLNYGYTF. For the CDR3, the DNA is TGTGCCAGCAGTTTAGGACTAAACTATGGCTACACCTTC.

V gene TRBV9 combines with J gene TRBJ2-2, with D unclear. The V gene's germline CDR1 is SGDLS and CDR2 YYNGEE. The CDR3 length is 13 residues. The V end was cut by 5 bases, the J end by 1 base, with 6 bases between. The CDR3 protein is CASSAGNTGELFF. The CDR3 DNA reads TGTGCCAGCAGTGCAGGGAACACCGGGGAGCTGTTTTTT.

In its sample, this clone was seen a few times. The chain combines TRBV6-6 with TRBJ2-7; no clear D. Germline CDR1 is MNHNY and CDR2 is SVGAGI (reference sequence). V lost 0 bases and J lost 0, with 12 bases in between. The CDR3 has 16 residues. CDR3 DNA sequence: TGTGCCAGCAGTTACTCGAGGTCATCGAGCTCCTACGAGCAGTACTTC. Translated: CASSYSRSSSSYEQYF.

The rearrangement joins TRBV28 to TRBJ2-7; D is perhaps TRBD1 (5 bases). CDR3 size: 14 residues. The V gene lost 2 bases and the J gene lost 3 bases, with 11 bases spanning the gap. Germline CDR1 is MDHEN and CDR2 is SYDVKM. The CDR3 spells CASSLVQGNYEQYF. Here the CDR3 DNA reads TGTGCCAGCAGTTTAGTCCAGGGAAACTACGAGCAGTACTTC.

The chain joins TRBV5-1 to TRBJ2-2, with 9 bases aligning to TRBD1. The junction had 3 bases not matched to a gene; V was cut back by 2 bases and J by 1 base. CDR1 and CDR2 from the germline V gene are SGHRS and YFSETQ. The CDR3 extends over 16 amino acids. In nucleotides, the CDR3 is TGCGCCAGCAGCTTACAGGGACAGGGGAACACCGGGGAGCTGTTTTTT. Its protein product is CASSLQGQGNTGELFF.

This clone was observed once. The rearrangement links TRBV11-2 to TRBJ2-3; D gene unclear. The germline V gene has CDR1 SGHAT and CDR2 FQNNGV. The V and J ends lost 1 base and 2 bases respectively, with 7 bases between them. The CDR3 is 14 residues long. DNA for the CDR3: TGTGCCAGCAGCTTAGTACAACCCACAGATACGCAGTATTTT. Residues: CASSLVQPTDTQYF.

V is TRBV7-9 and J is TRBJ1-5; weak D call: TRBD1 (6 bases). Germline V lookup: CDR1 SEHNR, CDR2 FQNEAQ (reference sequence). Trimming shortened V by 1 base and J by 2 bases, and 18 bases separated the two germline ends. The CDR3 extends over 18 amino acids. The CDR3 bases are TGTGCCAGCAGCTTAGTTCCCCTAAGGGGGGGGCGCAATCAGCCCCAGCATTTT. It codes for CASSLVPLRGGRNQPQHF. The full variable domain, rest sourced from reference TRBV7-9 and TRBJ1-5, is DTGVSQNPRHKITKRGQNVTFRCDPISEHNRLYWYRQTLGQGPEFLTYFQNEAQLEKSRLLSDRFSAERPKGSFSTLEIQRTEQGDSAMYLCASSLVPLRGGRNQPQHFGDGTRLSIL.

The V and J genes are TRBV6-1 and TRBJ1-2; 9 bases align to TRBD1. V shed 6 bases, J shed 6 bases, and the junction held 8 bases outside the gene matches. This CDR3 has 14 amino acids. Per the germline V gene, CDR1 is MNHNS and CDR2 is SASEGT. The CDR3 loop reads CASSPMTGGDGYTF. The CDR3, as DNA: TGTGCCAGCAGCCCGATGACAGGGGGGGATGGCTACACCTTC.

V gene TRBV27 combines with J gene TRBJ1-2; D unresolved. The length of the CDR3 is 13 residues. The ends were cut back, 0 bases at V and 6 bases at J, with 8 bases in the middle. Germline loops: CDR1 MNHEY, CDR2 SMNVEV (reference sequence). CDR3: CASSLSQYNGYTF. CDR3 nucleotides: TGTGCCAGCAGTTTATCTCAATACAATGGCTACACCTTC.

V usage is TRBV7-3 and J usage is TRBJ2-7; possible D gene TRBD1, 5 bases. Germline CDR1 reads SGHTA; CDR2 reads FQGTGA. This CDR3 region has 13 residues. Trimming shortened V by 2 bases and J by 3 bases, and 8 bases separated the two germline ends. The CDR3 nucleotides read TGTGCCAGCAGCTTATCCGACAGCTACGAGCAGTACTTC. Translating gives CASSLSDSYEQYF.

This clone was counted between two and nine times. The chain joins TRBV5-6 to TRBJ2-3; 11 bases match TRBD2. Germline V lookup: CDR1 SGHDT, CDR2 YYEEEE. The CDR3 has 16 amino acids. Trimming at V came to 3 bases and at J to 1 base, leaving 4 bases not matched to a gene. The CDR3 nucleotides are TGTGCCAGCAGCTGGGGGACTAGCGGCGGCACAGATACGCAGTATTTT. This codes for CASSWGTSGGTDTQYF.

The CDR3 DNA reads as TGCAGCGTGGAACCGGGACAGATATCCAATGAGCAGTTCTTC. This sequence encodes CSVEPGQISNEQFF. J is TRBJ2-1 and V is TRBV29-1; 7 bases map to TRBD1. Unmatched junction bases numbered 11, after V lost 6 bases and J lost 6 bases. This CDR3 is 14 amino acids long. Germline-derived CDR1 and CDR2 are SQVTM and ANQGSEA.

This chain connects TRBV28 to TRBJ1-5, with 7 bases identical to TRBD1. This CDR3 spans 12 amino acids. Trimming took 1 base from V and 11 from J; bases not matched to a gene: 2. Per the germline V gene, CDR1 is MDHEN and CDR2 is SYDVKM. DNA for the CDR3: TGTGCCAGCAGTTTATCCACAGGGGCCCAGCATTTT. This sequence encodes CASSLSTGAQHF.

The gene calls are TRBV2 and TRBJ1-2; D gene unclear. Per the germline V gene, CDR1 is SNHLY and CDR2 is FYNNEI. The CDR3 sequence is 13 residues long. The V and J ends lost 3 bases and 4 bases respectively, with 9 bases between them. CDR3 nucleotides: TGTGCCAGCAGTGACGGGGATCCCTATGGCTACACCTTC. It specifies CASSDGDPYGYTF.

The V and J genes are TRBV9 and TRBJ2-3; a weak D match, TRBD2 (6 bases). The germline CDR1 and CDR2 sequences are SGDLS and YYNGEE. Trimming removed 0 bases at V and 1 base at J, with 9 bases between. The CDR3 has 15 amino acids. The DNA for the CDR3 is TGTGCCAGCAGCGTAGGGGTAGCGGGCACAGATACGCAGTATTTT. Translated: CASSVGVAGTDTQYF.

The chain links TRBV7-2 to TRBJ2-1; 7 bases agree with TRBD2. Trimming cost V 3 bases and J 7 bases; bases outside gene matches: 0. The germline V gene encodes CDR1 SGHTA and CDR2 FQGNSA. The CDR3 consists of 12 residues. The CDR3 loop is CASSFSGNEQFF. CDR3 nucleotide sequence: TGTGCCAGCAGCTTTAGCGGGAATGAGCAGTTCTTC. Using reference TRBV7-2 and TRBJ2-1 for the parts outside the CDR3, the full variable domain is GAGVSQSPSNKVTEKGKDVELRCDPISGHTALYWYRQSLGQGLEFLIYFQGNSAPDKSGLPSDRFSAERTGGSVSTLTIQRTQQEDSAVYLCASSFSGNEQFFGPGTRLTVL.